Described below is a single TCR beta chain sequence and its context. The antigen remains undetermined. This specimen belongs to a study of cytomegalovirus exposure and HLA in healthy donors. Both 60 Vbeta primers and 13 Jbeta primers went into the PCR. The protocol was immunoSEQ multiplex PCR, while the TCRdb copy is restricted to in-frame clones and leaves out a portion. In the table there are fewer than 200,000 clones, 65% to 85% of which are singletons. V lost 4 bases to trimming and J lost 2 bases, with 8 bases between them. Per the germline V gene, CDR1 is ENHRY and CDR2 is SYGVKD. The CDR3 sequence is 13 residues long. Study results and caveats: CMV serostatus was the only immune exposure information that was available. On later analysis, the bulk of CMV-associated TCR beta chains appeared to be HLA-restricted.

What was sequenced was PBMCs. This chain uses TRBV10-3 with TRBJ1-2; D gene uncertain. This clonotype was obtained from a woman in her forties or fifties in good health and CMV-seropositive. In DNA, the CDR3 is TGTGCCATCAGTGCCGGTTGGAACTATGGCTACACCTTC. It translates to CAISAGWNYGYTF.